This is a list of T cell receptor beta chains from one sample in a study of T cell repertoires in ileal Crohn's disease. Assay: immunoSEQ multiplex PCR; the TCRdb copy retains only in-frame clones and omits some. The table includes fewer than 5,500 clones, around 83% detected once. The specimen was ileal tissue. These receptors were taken from an adult with Crohn's disease. The CDR3 runs from the conserved cysteine through the conserved F or W. The D gene is left open where the match is weak. Clone sizes are given selectively: once, few, many, or a class where the clone is expanded.

clone_size j_call v_call d_call cdr3_aa cdr3_nt
NA TRBJ1-1 TRBV6-1 NA CASSDGRVGTEAFF TGTGCCAGCAGTGACGGCAGGGTGGGCACTGAAGCTTTCTTT
NA TRBJ2-7 TRBV5-1 NA CASSFSGLYEQYF TGCGCCAGCAGCTTCAGTGGCCTCTACGAGCAGTACTTC
NA TRBJ2-7 TRBV4-3 TRBD1 CASSQGTGGRLSSYEQYF TGCGCCAGCAGCCAAGGGACAGGGGGTCGCTTAAGCTCCTACGAGCAGTACTTC
NA TRBJ1-5 TRBV2 NA CASSEPWGTYSNQPQHF TGTGCCAGCAGTGAACCGTGGGGGACTTATAGCAATCAGCCCCAGCATTTT
NA TRBJ2-3 TRBV6-1 TRBD2 CASSEVAGVSSTDTQYF TGTGCCAGCAGTGAGGTAGCGGGCGTATCTAGCACAGATACGCAGTATTTT
once TRBJ1-6 TRBV18 TRBD1 CASSLTGDNSPLHF TGTGCCAGCTCACTGACAGGGGATAATTCACCCCTCCACTTT
NA TRBJ1-3 TRBV7-9 NA CASSRGENSGNTIYF TGTGCCAGCAGCCGCGGGGAAAACTCTGGAAACACCATATATTTT
NA TRBJ1-2 TRBV10-3 TRBD1 CAINNGQGEVLGYTF TGTGCCATCAATAACGGACAGGGGGAAGTTTTGGGCTACACCTTC
NA TRBJ1-5 TRBV29-1 TRBD1 CSVADREVAQPQHF TGCAGCGTTGCGGACAGGGAAGTTGCGCAGCCCCAGCATTTT
once TRBJ2-1 TRBV4-2 NA CASSRAGSSYNEQFF TGTGCCAGCAGCCGGGCGGGGAGCTCCTACAATGAGCAGTTCTTC
NA TRBJ1-3 TRBV30 TRBD1 CACPTGSSGNTIYF TGTGCCTGTCCGACAGGGTCCTCTGGAAACACCATATATTTT
NA TRBJ2-1 TRBV2 TRBD2 CASSPGLAASNEQFF TGTGCCAGCAGCCCGGGACTAGCGGCCTCCAATGAGCAGTTCTTC
NA TRBJ1-1 TRBV29-1 NA CSALAVEAFF TGCAGCGCTTTAGCTGTTGAAGCTTTCTTT
NA TRBJ2-5 TRBV7-9 TRBD1 CASSPTGVLGETQYF TGTGCCAGCAGCCCAACAGGGGTCCTTGGGGAGACCCAGTACTTC
NA TRBJ1-1 TRBV12-5 NA CASGLAPELQGKAFF TGTGCTAGTGGTTTGGCCCCCGAATTACAGGGAAAAGCTTTCTTT
NA TRBJ2-7 TRBV13 NA CASSLRRAPYEQYF TGTGCCAGCAGCTTAAGGCGGGCCCCCTACGAGCAGTACTTC
once TRBJ2-3 TRBV19 TRBD2 CASSPREGMDTQYF TGTGCCAGTAGTCCTAGGGAGGGGATGGATACGCAGTATTTT
NA TRBJ2-2 TRBV6-1 TRBD1 CASSELRGRGGSGELFF TGTGCCAGCAGTGAACTCAGGGGGCGCGGTGGCTCCGGGGAGCTGTTTTTT
NA TRBJ2-4 TRBV10-3 NA CAISPKEGRIAKNIQYF TGTGCCATCTCGCCTAAGGAGGGAAGAATAGCCAAAAACATTCAGTACTTC
NA TRBJ1-3 TRBV7-7 NA CASSPGGDTIYF TGTGCCAGCAGCCCGGGGGGGGACACCATATATTTT
NA TRBJ2-7 TRBV6-5 TRBD1 CASSLPGTGNEQYF TGTGCCAGCAGTCTCCCCGGGACAGGGAACGAGCAGTACTTC
NA TRBJ2-1 TRBV29-1 TRBD2 CSVEDWTGGSEQFF TGCAGCGTTGAAGATTGGACGGGGGGAAGTGAGCAGTTCTTC
NA TRBJ1-6 TRBV13 TRBD1 CASSLGRGKRSYNSPLHF TGTGCCAGCAGCTTGGGCAGGGGGAAGAGGTCCTATAATTCACCCCTCCACTTT